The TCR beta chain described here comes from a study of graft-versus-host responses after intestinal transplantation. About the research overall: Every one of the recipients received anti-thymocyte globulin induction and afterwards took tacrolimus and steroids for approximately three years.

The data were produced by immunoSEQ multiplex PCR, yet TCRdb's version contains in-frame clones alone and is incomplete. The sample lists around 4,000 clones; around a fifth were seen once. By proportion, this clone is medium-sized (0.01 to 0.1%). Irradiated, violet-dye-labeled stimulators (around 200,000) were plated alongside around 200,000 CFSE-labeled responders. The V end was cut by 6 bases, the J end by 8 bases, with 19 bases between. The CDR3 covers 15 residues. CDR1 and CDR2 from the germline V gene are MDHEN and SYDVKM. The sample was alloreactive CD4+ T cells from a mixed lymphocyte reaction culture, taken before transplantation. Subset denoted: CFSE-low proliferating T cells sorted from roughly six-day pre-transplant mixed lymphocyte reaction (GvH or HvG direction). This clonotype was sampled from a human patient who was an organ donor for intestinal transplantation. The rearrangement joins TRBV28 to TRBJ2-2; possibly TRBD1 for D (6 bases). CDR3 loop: CASSSGTWNLGELFF. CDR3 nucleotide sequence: TGTGCCAGCAGCTCCGGGACATGGAATTTAGGGGAGCTGTTTTTT.